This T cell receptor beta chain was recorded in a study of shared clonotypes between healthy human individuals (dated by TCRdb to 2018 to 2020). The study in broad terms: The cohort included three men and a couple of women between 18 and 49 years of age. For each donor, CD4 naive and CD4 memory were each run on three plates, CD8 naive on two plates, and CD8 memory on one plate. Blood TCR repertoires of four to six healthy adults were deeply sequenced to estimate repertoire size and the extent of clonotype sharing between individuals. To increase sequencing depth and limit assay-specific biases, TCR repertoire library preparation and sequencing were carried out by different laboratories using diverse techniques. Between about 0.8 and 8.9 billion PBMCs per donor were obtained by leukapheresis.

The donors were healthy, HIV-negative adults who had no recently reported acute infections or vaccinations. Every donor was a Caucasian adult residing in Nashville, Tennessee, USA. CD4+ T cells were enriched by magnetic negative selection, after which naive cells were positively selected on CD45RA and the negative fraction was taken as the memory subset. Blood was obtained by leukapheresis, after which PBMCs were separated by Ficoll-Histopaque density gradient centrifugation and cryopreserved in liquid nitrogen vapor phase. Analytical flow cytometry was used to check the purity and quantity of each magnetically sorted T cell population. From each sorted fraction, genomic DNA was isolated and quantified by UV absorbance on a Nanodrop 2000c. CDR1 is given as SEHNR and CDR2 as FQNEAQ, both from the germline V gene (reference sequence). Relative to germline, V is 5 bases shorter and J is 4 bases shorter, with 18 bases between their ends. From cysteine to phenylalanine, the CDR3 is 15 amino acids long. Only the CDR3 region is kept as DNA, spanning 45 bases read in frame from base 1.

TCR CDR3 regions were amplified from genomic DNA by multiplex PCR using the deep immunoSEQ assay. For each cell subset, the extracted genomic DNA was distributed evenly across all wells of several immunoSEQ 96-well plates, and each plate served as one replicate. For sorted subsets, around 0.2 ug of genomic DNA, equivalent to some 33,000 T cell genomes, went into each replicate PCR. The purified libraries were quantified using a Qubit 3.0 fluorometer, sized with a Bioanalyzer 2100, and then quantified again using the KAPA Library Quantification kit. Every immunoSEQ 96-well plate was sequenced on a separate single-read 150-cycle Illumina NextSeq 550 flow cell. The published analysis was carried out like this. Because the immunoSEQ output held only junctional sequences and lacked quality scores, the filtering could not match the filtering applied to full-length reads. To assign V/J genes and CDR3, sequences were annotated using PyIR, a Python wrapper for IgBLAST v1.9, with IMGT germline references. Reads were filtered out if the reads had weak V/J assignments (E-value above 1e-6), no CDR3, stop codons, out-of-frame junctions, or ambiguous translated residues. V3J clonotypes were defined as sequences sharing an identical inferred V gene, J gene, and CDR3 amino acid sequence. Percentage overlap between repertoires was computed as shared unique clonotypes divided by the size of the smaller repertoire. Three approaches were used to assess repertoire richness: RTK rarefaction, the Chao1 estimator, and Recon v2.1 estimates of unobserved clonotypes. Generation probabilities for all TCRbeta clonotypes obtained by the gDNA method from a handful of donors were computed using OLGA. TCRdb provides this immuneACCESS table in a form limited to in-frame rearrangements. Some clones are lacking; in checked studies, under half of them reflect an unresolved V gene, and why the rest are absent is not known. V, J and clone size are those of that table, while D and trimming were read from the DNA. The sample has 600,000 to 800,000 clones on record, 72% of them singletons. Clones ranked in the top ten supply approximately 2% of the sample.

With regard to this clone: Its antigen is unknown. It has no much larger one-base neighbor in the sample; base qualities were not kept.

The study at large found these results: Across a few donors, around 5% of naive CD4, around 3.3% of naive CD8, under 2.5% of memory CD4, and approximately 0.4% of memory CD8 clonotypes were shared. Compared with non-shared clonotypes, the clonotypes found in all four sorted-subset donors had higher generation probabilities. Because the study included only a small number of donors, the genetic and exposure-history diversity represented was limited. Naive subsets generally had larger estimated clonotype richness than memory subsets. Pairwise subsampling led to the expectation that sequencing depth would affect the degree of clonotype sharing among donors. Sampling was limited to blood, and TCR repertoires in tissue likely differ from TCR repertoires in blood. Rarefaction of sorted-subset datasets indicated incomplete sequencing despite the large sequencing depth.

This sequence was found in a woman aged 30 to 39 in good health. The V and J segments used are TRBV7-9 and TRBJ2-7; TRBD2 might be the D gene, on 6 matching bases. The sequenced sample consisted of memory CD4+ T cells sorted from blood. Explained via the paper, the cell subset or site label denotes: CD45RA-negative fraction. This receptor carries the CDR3 CASSIWSQGGYEQYF. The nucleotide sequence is TGTGCCAGCAGCATCTGGTCCCAAGGAGGGTACGAGCAGTACTTC.